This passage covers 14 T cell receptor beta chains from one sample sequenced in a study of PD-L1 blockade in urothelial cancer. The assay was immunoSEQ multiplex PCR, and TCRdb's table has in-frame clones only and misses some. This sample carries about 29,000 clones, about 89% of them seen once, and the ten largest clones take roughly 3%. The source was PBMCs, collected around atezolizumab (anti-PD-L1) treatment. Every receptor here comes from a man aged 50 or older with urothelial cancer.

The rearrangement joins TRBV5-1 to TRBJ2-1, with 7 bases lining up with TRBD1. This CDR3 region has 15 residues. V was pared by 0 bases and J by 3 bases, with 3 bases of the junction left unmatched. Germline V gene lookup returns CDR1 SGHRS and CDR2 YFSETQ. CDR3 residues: CASSLVTGYYNEQFF. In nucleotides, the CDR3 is TGCGCCAGCAGCTTGGTGACAGGGTACTACAATGAGCAGTTCTTC.

In nucleotides, the CDR3 is TGTGCCAGCAGCTTTAAGCGGGGGGGCCTGACAGATACGCAGTATTTT. This translates into CASSFKRGGLTDTQYF. The rearrangement links TRBV5-5 to TRBJ2-3; 10 bases line up with TRBD2. Per germline, CDR1 SGHKS and CDR2 YYEKEE (reference sequence). The V and J ends lost 2 bases and 3 bases, in that order; junction bases with no gene match: 6. CDR3 length: 16 residues.

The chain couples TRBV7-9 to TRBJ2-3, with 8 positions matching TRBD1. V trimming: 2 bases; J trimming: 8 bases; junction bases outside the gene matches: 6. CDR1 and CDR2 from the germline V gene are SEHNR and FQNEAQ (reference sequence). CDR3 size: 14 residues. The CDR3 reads CASSLRTGGATQYF. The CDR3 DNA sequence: TGTGCCAGCAGCTTAAGAACAGGGGGAGCTACGCAGTATTTT.

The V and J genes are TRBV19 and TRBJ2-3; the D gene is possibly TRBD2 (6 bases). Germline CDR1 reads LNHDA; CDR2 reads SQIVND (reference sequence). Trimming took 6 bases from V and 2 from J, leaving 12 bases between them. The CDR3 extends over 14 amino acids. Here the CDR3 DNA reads TGTGCCAGTAGGCTCGGCGGGGACACAGATACGCAGTATTTT. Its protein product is CASRLGGDTDTQYF.

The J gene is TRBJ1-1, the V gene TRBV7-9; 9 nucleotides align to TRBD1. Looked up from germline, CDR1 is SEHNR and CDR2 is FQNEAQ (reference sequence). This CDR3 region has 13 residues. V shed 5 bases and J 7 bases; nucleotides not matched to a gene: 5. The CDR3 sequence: CASSLRQGGEAFF. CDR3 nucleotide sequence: TGTGCCAGCAGCCTCCGACAGGGGGGTGAAGCTTTCTTT.

The CDR3 sequence: CASSLGRGRLSTNEKLFF. The DNA of the CDR3 is TGTGCCAGCAGCTTAGGGCGGGGCAGGCTATCAACTAATGAAAAACTGTTTTTT. V usage is TRBV7-2 and J usage is TRBJ1-4; D perhaps matches TRBD1 (5 bases). CDR1 and CDR2 (germline): SGHTA, FQGNSA. V lost 1 base and J 0 bases, leaving 15 bases between the germline ends. The CDR3 is 18 amino acids.

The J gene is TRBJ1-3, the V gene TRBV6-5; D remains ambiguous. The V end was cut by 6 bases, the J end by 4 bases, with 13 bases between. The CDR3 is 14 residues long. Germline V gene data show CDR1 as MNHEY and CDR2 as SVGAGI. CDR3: CASSLRRGGNTIYF. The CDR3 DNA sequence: TGTGCCAGCAGCCTACGGCGGGGAGGAAACACCATATATTTT.

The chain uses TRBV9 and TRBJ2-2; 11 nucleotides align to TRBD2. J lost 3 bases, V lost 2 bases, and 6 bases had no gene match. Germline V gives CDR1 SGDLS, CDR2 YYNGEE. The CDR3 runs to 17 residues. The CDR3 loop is CASSVYGTSGHTGELFF. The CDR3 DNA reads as TGTGCCAGCAGCGTTTACGGGACTAGCGGCCACACCGGGGAGCTGTTTTTT.

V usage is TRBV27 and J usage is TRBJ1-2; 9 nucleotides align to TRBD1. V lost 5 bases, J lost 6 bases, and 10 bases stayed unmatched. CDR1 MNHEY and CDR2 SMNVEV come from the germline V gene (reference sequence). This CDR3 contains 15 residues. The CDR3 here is CASSPLTDRGDGYTF. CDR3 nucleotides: TGTGCCAGCAGTCCCCTAACGGACAGGGGCGATGGCTACACCTTC.

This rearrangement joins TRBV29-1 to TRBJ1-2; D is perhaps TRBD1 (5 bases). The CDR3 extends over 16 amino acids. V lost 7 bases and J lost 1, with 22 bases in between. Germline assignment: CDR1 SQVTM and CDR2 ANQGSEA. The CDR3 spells CSGATGLPGVNYGYTF. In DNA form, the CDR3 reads TGCAGCGGGGCAACAGGTCTGCCTGGGGTTAACTATGGCTACACCTTC.

The CDR3 here is CASRQPGQTPYEQYF. The CDR3 DNA reads TGTGCCAGCAGGCAACCGGGACAGACTCCCTACGAGCAGTACTTC. This chain connects TRBV6-5 to TRBJ2-7; 7 bases match TRBD1. The V gene's germline CDR1 is MNHEY and CDR2 SVGAGI. V was pared by 6 bases and J by 2 bases, with 10 bases of the junction left unmatched. This CDR3 contains 15 residues.

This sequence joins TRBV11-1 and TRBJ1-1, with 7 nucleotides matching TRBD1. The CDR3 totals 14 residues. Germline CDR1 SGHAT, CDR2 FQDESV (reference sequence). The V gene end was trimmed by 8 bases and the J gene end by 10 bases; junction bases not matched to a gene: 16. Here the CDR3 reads CASGAHKGAMAAFF. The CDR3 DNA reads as TGTGCCAGCGGAGCCCACAAGGGGGCAATGGCAGCTTTCTTT.

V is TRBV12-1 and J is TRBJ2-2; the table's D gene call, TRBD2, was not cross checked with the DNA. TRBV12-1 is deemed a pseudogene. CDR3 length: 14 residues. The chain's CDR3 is CASGGEGNTGELFF. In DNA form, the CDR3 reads TGTGCCAGCGGGGGGGAGGGGAACACCGGGGAGCTGTTTTTT.

This CDR3 reads CASSTYRGRLEAYEQYF. In DNA form, the CDR3 reads TGTGCCAGCAGCACGTACAGGGGGCGGCTCGAAGCCTACGAGCAGTACTTC. The chain has TRBV11-2 and TRBJ2-7; TRBD1 agrees at 9 bases. J was trimmed by 2 bases and V by 5 bases; bases with no gene match: 13. Per the germline V gene, CDR1 is SGHAT and CDR2 is FQNNGV. This CDR3 contains 17 residues.